The rows below give T cell receptor beta chains drawn from one sample of a study of blood T cell repertoires in COVID-19. Generated by immunoSEQ multiplex PCR, the TCRdb table keeps only in-frame clones and is missing some. The profile shows more than 200,000 clones, around 88% of them singletons. Sequencing was carried out using peripheral blood. Every receptor here comes from a man between 40 and 49 years old with active or convalescent COVID-19. The CDR3 runs from the conserved cysteine through the conserved F or W. Each record gives: D gene, J gene, clone size, V gene, CDR3 protein, CDR3 DNA. The D gene is left open where the match is weak. Only some rows state a clone size, as once, few, many or a class for expanded clones.

TRBD1	TRBJ2-7	.	TRBV19	CASSPSGTAVYEQYF	TGTGCCAGTAGTCCCTCCGGGACAGCAGTCTACGAGCAGTACTTC
.	TRBJ2-4	.	TRBV19	CASSMTSPFGLNIQYF	TGTGCCAGTAGTATGACGTCCCCGTTTGGACTAAACATTCAGTACTTC
.	TRBJ1-4	.	TRBV7-2	CASSLALAGAGEKLFF	TGTGCCAGCAGCTTAGCTCTCGCAGGGGCAGGGGAAAAACTGTTTTTT
TRBD1	TRBJ1-1	.	TRBV11-3	CASSSLAQGAVNTEAFF	TGTGCCAGCAGCTCACTCGCCCAGGGGGCCGTGAACACTGAAGCTTTCTTT
.	TRBJ1-2	.	TRBV9	CASSVPDRSPYGYTF	TGTGCCAGCAGCGTACCTGACAGGTCCCCGTATGGCTACACCTTC
TRBD2	TRBJ2-3	.	TRBV13	CASSLPGLAGYGGTQYF	TGTGCCAGCAGCTTACCTGGGCTAGCGGGGTATGGTGGTACGCAGTATTTT
.	TRBJ2-4	.	TRBV19	CASSMPGSKNIQYF	TGTGCCAGTAGTATGCCAGGCTCCAAAAACATTCAGTACTTC
.	TRBJ1-1	.	TRBV4-1	CASSQEPQAPRGAFF	TGCGCCAGCAGCCAAGAACCTCAGGCTCCCAGGGGAGCTTTCTTT
.	TRBJ1-1	few	TRBV6-6	CASSYGQNLMNTEAFF	TGTGCCAGCAGTTATGGACAGAACCTAATGAACACTGAAGCTTTCTTT
TRBD1	TRBJ1-2	few	TRBV5-4	CASSEGSTGGFYGYTF	TGTGCCAGCAGCGAGGGATCGACAGGGGGCTTCTATGGCTACACCTTC
.	TRBJ1-2	.	TRBV30	CAWSLGGNYGYTF	TGTGCCTGGAGTCTTGGGGGGAACTATGGCTACACCTTC
TRBD1	TRBJ2-5	few	TRBV24-1	CATSDSLGQGVEETQYF	TGTGCCACCAGTGATTCCCTGGGACAGGGGGTGGAAGAGACCCAGTACTTC
TRBD1	TRBJ1-2	.	TRBV27	CASSLSLSTGGYTF	TGTGCCAGCAGTTTATCCCTTTCGACAGGGGGCTACACCTTC
TRBD1	TRBJ2-7	.	TRBV27	CASSPWDRVSYEQYF	TGTGCCAGCAGTCCCTGGGACAGGGTATCCTACGAGCAGTACTTC
.	TRBJ2-5	many	TRBV2	CASTSVGGETQYF	TGTGCCAGCACCTCGGTGGGAGGAGAGACCCAGTACTTC
.	TRBJ2-3	.	TRBV11-3	CASSLVESSASTDTQYF	TGTGCCAGCAGCTTAGTAGAGTCTAGCGCAAGCACAGATACGCAGTATTTT
.	TRBJ1-6	.	TRBV19	CASSIVRDSSYNSPLHF	TGTGCCAGTAGTATAGTGAGGGATAGCTCCTATAATTCACCCCTCCACTTT
TRBD1	TRBJ1-6	once	TRBV6-5	CASSYSNPGGLPLHF	TGTGCCAGCAGTTACTCGAATCCAGGGGGTTTACCCCTCCACTTT
.	TRBJ2-7	.	TRBV12-5	CASGPGLPPLYEQYF	TGTGCTAGTGGACCGGGACTCCCCCCTCTCTACGAGCAGTACTTC
.	TRBJ2-1	.	TRBV11-3	CASRHPSDSYNEQFF	TGTGCCAGCAGGCACCCTAGCGACTCCTACAATGAGCAGTTCTTC
TRBD1	TRBJ2-7	.	TRBV6-5	CASRTGTYEQYF	TGTGCCAGCAGGACAGGGACCTACGAGCAGTACTTC
.	TRBJ1-6	.	TRBV6-5	CATRSGGSSPLHF	TGTGCCACCCGTTCGGGGGGTAGCTCACCCCTCCACTTT
.	TRBJ2-5	.	TRBV24-1	CATSDFGGGGEETQYF	TGTGCCACCAGTGATTTCGGGGGAGGGGGAGAAGAGACCCAGTACTTC
.	TRBJ1-5	once	TRBV6-5	CATQTVLGNQPQHF	TGTGCCACCCAGACAGTACTCGGCAATCAGCCCCAGCATTTT
.	TRBJ2-7	.	TRBV4-3	CASSLREGVYEQYF	TGCGCCAGCAGCCTCCGCGAGGGGGTCTACGAGCAGTACTTC
.	TRBJ1-4	.	TRBV6-5	CASSTTVNEKLFF	TGTGCCAGCAGTACGACAGTTAATGAAAAACTGTTTTTT
.	TRBJ1-1	few	TRBV29-1	CSAMGGGNTEAFF	TGCAGCGCTATGGGGGGAGGGAACACTGAAGCTTTCTTT
.	TRBJ2-2	.	TRBV2	CASMYPSRGTGELFF	TGTGCCAGCATGTACCCCTCCAGGGGCACCGGGGAGCTGTTTTTT
.	TRBJ1-1	.	TRBV7-2	CASSLQQGTEAFF	TGTGCCAGCAGCTTACAACAGGGCACTGAAGCTTTCTTT
.	TRBJ1-3	.	TRBV30	CAWSTMGNTIYF	TGTGCCTGGAGTACAATGGGCAACACCATATATTTT
.	TRBJ2-1	.	TRBV2	CASRGDLSVNSYNEQFF	TGTGCCAGCAGGGGTGACTTGTCGGTTAACTCCTACAATGAGCAGTTCTTC